The rows below give T cell receptor beta chains drawn from one sample of a study of shared T cell receptors in the human thymus. Only in-frame clones appear in the TCRdb table, and some are missing; sequencing was by immunoSEQ multiplex PCR. In the table there are about 660,000 clones, about 87% of which are singletons. The sample was also reused in another study, on human thymus T cells.

Sequencing was done on a sample of thymocytes. These TCRs come from a boy in the first two years of life with a congenital heart defect. The CDR3 runs from the conserved cysteine through the conserved F or W. D genes are given only for firm matches. Rows may omit the clone size; those that give it use once, few, many or a size class.

DNA	CDR3	size	J	V	D
TGTGCCAGCAGCTCTAGCGGGAGGGCCGAAGATACGCAGTATTTT	CASSSSGRAEDTQYF	NA	TRBJ2-3	TRBV7-2	TRBD2
TGTGCCAGCAGCTTGGGCCAGGGGTCTCACCAAGAGACCCAGTACTTC	CASSLGQGSHQETQYF	once	TRBJ2-5	TRBV5-6	NA
TGTGCCAGCAGCGAATTAGCCTACGAGCAGTACTTC	CASSELAYEQYF	NA	TRBJ2-7	TRBV2	NA
TGTGCTAGTGGTTTGCGGCTAGATGACAATGAGCAGTTCTTC	CASGLRLDDNEQFF	NA	TRBJ2-1	TRBV12-5	NA
TGTGCCAGCAGCTTACCCAAGGGACAGCCCACTCTACTCCACGGCGAGCAGTACTTC	CASSLPKGQPTLLHGEQYF	NA	TRBJ2-7	TRBV7-2	TRBD1
TGTGCCAGCAGTGGGGGGCCTAGCGGGGCTGATACGCAGTATTTT	CASSGGPSGADTQYF	NA	TRBJ2-3	TRBV6-1	TRBD2
TGTGCCAGCAGTCGAACCGGACAGGGAGAGGAGGCTTTCTTT	CASSRTGQGEEAFF	NA	TRBJ1-1	TRBV27	TRBD1
TGCGCCAGCAGTCTGGGGGAGGGCACTGAAGCTTTCTTT	CASSLGEGTEAFF	once	TRBJ1-1	TRBV5-1	NA
TGTGCCAGTAGCAGGGACAGGGGGGGCGAAAAACTGTTTTTT	CASSRDRGGEKLFF	NA	TRBJ1-4	TRBV19	TRBD1
TGCGCCAGCAGCTCCCACGGGGGGCCGGTCACAGATACGCAGTATTTT	CASSSHGGPVTDTQYF	NA	TRBJ2-3	TRBV5-1	NA
TGTGCCAGCAGTTTACGGCTAGCGGGAGAGTACTCGGAGCAGTACTTC	CASSLRLAGEYSEQYF	NA	TRBJ2-7	TRBV28	TRBD2
TGTGCCAGCAGTTTCAGGGGCGCAACCTACGAGCAGTACTTC	CASSFRGATYEQYF	NA	TRBJ2-7	TRBV28	NA
TGTGCCAGCAGTTCCGGGACTAGCGGGAGCGGGAGCACAGATACGCAGTATTTT	CASSSGTSGSGSTDTQYF	NA	TRBJ2-3	TRBV27	TRBD2
TGTGCCAGCGGACTGGACTATGGCTACACCTTC	CASGLDYGYTF	NA	TRBJ1-2	TRBV27	NA
TGTGCCAGTACAGGGATTTTCGACACTGAAGCTTTCTTT	CASTGIFDTEAFF	NA	TRBJ1-1	TRBV5-5	NA
TGTGCCAGCAGCCCGCCGGGACTAATACTTTACGAGCAGTACTTC	CASSPPGLILYEQYF	NA	TRBJ2-7	TRBV27	TRBD2
TGCGCCAGCAGCCCATCCCGGCTAGCGGGAGTGAATGAGCAGTTCTTC	CASSPSRLAGVNEQFF	NA	TRBJ2-1	TRBV4-3	TRBD2
TGTGCCAGCAGCTTCATTAGTGGCGGGGGACCTTACGAGCAGTACTTC	CASSFISGGGPYEQYF	NA	TRBJ2-7	TRBV5-4	TRBD2